A single sample gave rise to the 32 T cell receptor beta chains below, sequenced in a study of T cell responses to AZD1222 COVID-19 vaccine. Sequencing used immunoSEQ multiplex PCR; TCRdb keeps in-frame clones, though not all of them. Counted here are 130,000 or so clones, approximately 92% occurring once; the ten biggest clones make up more than 3.5%. Sample: peripheral blood, taken 28 days after the second dose of the MenACWY control vaccine. These receptors all stem from an adult who received the MenACWY meningococcal vaccine as a control.

The CDR3 DNA is TGCGCCAGCAGCCAAGCGGGGGCCGTGAACACTGAAGCTTTCTTT. Translated, it gives CASSQAGAVNTEAFF. The chain joins TRBV4-3 to TRBJ1-1, with a possible D match to TRBD1 (6 bases). Germline V gene data show CDR1 as LGHNA and CDR2 as YSLEER. This CDR3 spans 15 amino acids. Deletions cut 1 base from V and 0 bases from J, with 9 bases between.

The V and J genes are TRBV3-1 (or the pseudogene TRBV3-2) and TRBJ2-5; D possibly corresponds to TRBD2 (7 bases). The CDR3 runs to 14 residues. The germline CDR1 and CDR2 sequences are LGHDT and YNNKEL (reference sequence). Trimming left V 4 bases short and J 2 bases short, with 11 bases between. CDR3 sequence (DNA): TGTGCCAGCAGCCGACGGGGGGCTCAAGAGACCCAGTACTTC. This codes for CASSRRGAQETQYF.

The J gene is TRBJ2-3, the V gene TRBV3-1 (or the pseudogene TRBV3-2), with D unresolved. The CDR3 consists of 13 residues. Germline V gives CDR1 LGHDT, CDR2 YNNKEL (reference sequence). V lost 0 bases to trimming and J lost 3 bases, with 4 bases between them. CDR3 bases: TGTGCCAGCAGCCAAGATGTTACAGATACGCAGTATTTT. It translates to CASSQDVTDTQYF.

The CDR3 loop reads CAIRTGTGQYYGYTF. Here the CDR3 DNA reads TGTGCCATCAGGACTGGGACGGGACAGTACTATGGCTACACCTTC. The rearrangement uses TRBV10-3 and TRBJ1-2, with TRBD1 matching 7 bases. Trimming cost V 6 bases and J 3 bases; bases outside gene matches: 10. The CDR3 loop spans 15 amino acids. Germline V CDR1 and CDR2: ENHRY, SYGVKD.

The J gene is TRBJ1-6, the V gene TRBV28; D is undetermined. Germline lookup yields CDR1 MDHEN and CDR2 SYDVKM. This CDR3 contains 16 residues. Trimming took 6 bases from V and 5 from J, leaving 17 bases between them. The CDR3 DNA follows: TGTGCCAGCAGCCCGTCCCGACTGGGCCATAATTCACCCCTCCACTTT. Its protein product is CASSPSRLGHNSPLHF.

This rearrangement joins TRBV29-1 to TRBJ2-2; unclear D gene. The CDR3 runs 14 residues. The germline V gene has CDR1 SQVTM and CDR2 ANQGSEA. Trimming removed 7 bases from V and 7 bases from J, with 19 bases in between. In DNA form, the CDR3 reads TGCAGCGCCCTTCCCCCGGTTGCTAGCGGGGAGCTGTTTTTT. Protein sequence: CSALPPVASGELFF.

The CDR3 spells CASRPALGVAHGYTF. The CDR3 nucleotides are TGTGCCAGCAGACCAGCATTAGGGGTAGCGCATGGCTACACCTTC. The V and J genes are TRBV28 and TRBJ1-2; perhaps TRBD1 as D (5 bases). V lost 6 bases, J lost 6 bases, and 20 bases lay in between. From germline, CDR1 is MDHEN and CDR2 SYDVKM. This CDR3 contains 15 residues.

The genes are TRBV9 and TRBJ1-2; D gene ambiguous. Looked up from germline, CDR1 is SGDLS and CDR2 is YYNGEE. The CDR3 extends over 14 amino acids. With 3 bases removed from V and 2 bases from J, the gap between germline ends came to 11 bases. CDR3 coding DNA: TGTGCCAGCAGCGGGGAGATCGGAAACTATGGCTACACCTTC. It encodes CASSGEIGNYGYTF.

V and J are TRBV5-6 and TRBJ2-7; tentative D call: TRBD1 (6 bases). In germline, CDR1 is SGHDT, CDR2 YYEEEE. This CDR3 is built from 16 residues. Trimming took off 4 bases at V and 2 bases at J, with 19 bases between the two ends. The chain's CDR3 is CASSVYRETFTYEQYV. CDR3 in DNA: TGTGCCAGCAGCGTATACAGGGAGACCTTTACCTACGAGCAGTACGTC.

V is TRBV18 and J is TRBJ1-2; the D is unclear. The CDR3 runs to 13 residues. Germline V gives CDR1 KGHSH, CDR2 LQKENI. Trimming cost V 2 bases and J 2 bases, with 6 bases left between them. In nucleotides, the CDR3 is TGTGCCAGCTCACCAGGAGGGAACTATGGCTACACCTTC. It is translated as CASSPGGNYGYTF.

The rearrangement uses TRBV6-1 and TRBJ1-1, with TRBD1 identical over 7 bases. V was pared by 6 bases and J by 3 bases, with 4 bases of the junction left unmatched. The V gene's germline CDR1 is MNHNS and CDR2 SASEGT. The CDR3 is 13 amino acids. Here the CDR3 DNA reads TGTGCCAGCAGGTTACAGGGGTACACTGAAGCTTTCTTT. Translating it yields CASRLQGYTEAFF.

The chain links TRBV2 to TRBJ2-7; D ambiguous. The CDR3 runs 14 residues. CDR1 is SNHLY and CDR2 is FYNNEI in the germline V gene. The V end was cut by 6 bases, the J end by 2 bases, with 14 bases between. CDR3 sequence reads: CASRLQSSTYEQYF. The CDR3 region has the DNA TGTGCCAGCAGATTACAGAGTTCCACCTACGAGCAGTACTTC.

This chain connects TRBV9 to TRBJ2-5; TRBD2 matches at 11 bases. The CDR3 has 16 amino acids. Germline V gives CDR1 SGDLS, CDR2 YYNGEE. V gave up 0 bases and J gave up 2 bases; unmatched junction bases: 3. The CDR3 sequence is CASSVATSGRQETQYF. The CDR3 DNA reads TGTGCCAGCAGCGTAGCCACTAGCGGGAGACAAGAGACCCAGTACTTC.

The chain employs TRBV27 and TRBJ2-7, with D maybe TRBD1 (6 bases). Between the trimmed V and J ends, which lost 6 bases and 2 bases, there was a span of 17 bases. This CDR3 region has 15 residues. The germline CDR1 and CDR2 sequences are MNHEY and SMNVEV (reference sequence). The CDR3 coding sequence is TGTGCCAGCAGGATAGACAGGACCCATCCCTACGAGCAGTACTTC. This sequence encodes CASRIDRTHPYEQYF.

This chain links TRBV12-5 with TRBJ2-5, with TRBD1 identical over 10 bases. CDR3 length: 14 amino acids. V was clipped by 7 bases and J by 5 bases; unmatched bases: 7. Germline V gives CDR1 LGHNT, CDR2 FRNRAP. CDR3 loop: CASAATGGRETQYF. CDR3 bases: TGTGCTAGTGCCGCGACAGGGGGCCGTGAGACCCAGTACTTC.

V usage is TRBV19 and J usage is TRBJ1-5, with D tentatively TRBD1 (6 bases). The germline CDR1 and CDR2 sequences are LNHDA and SQIVND (reference sequence). Trimming removed 3 bases at V and 0 bases at J, with 15 bases between. The CDR3 loop spans 17 amino acids. The CDR3 nucleotides read TGTGCCAGTAGTATTAGGGACATGGGGGTTAGCAATCAGCCCCAGCATTTT. It encodes CASSIRDMGVSNQPQHF.

The gene calls are TRBV19 and TRBJ2-3; D assignment may be TRBD1 or TRBD2 (5 bases each). This CDR3 comprises 15 residues. Germline CDR1 is LNHDA and CDR2 is SQIVND (reference sequence). Trimming removed 3 bases from V and 2 bases from J, with 12 bases in between. CDR3 residues: CASSMGPSTTDTQYF. Written as DNA, the CDR3 is TGTGCCAGTAGTATGGGACCTTCTACCACAGATACGCAGTATTTT.

The chain uses TRBV3-1 (or the pseudogene TRBV3-2) and TRBJ1-6, with D maybe TRBD1 (5 bases). CDR3 length equals 13 residues. The germline gives CDR1 LGHDT, CDR2 YNNKEL (reference sequence). Deletions cut 7 bases from V and 14 bases from J, with 18 bases between. The CDR3 is CASTPGPGLALHF. CDR3 DNA: TGTGCCAGCACCCCGGGGCCTGGACTAGCCCTCCACTTT.

This clone was seen more than once but under ten times. The V call is TRBV10-3, the J call TRBJ2-3, with D unclear. In germline, CDR1 is ENHRY, CDR2 SYGVKD. This CDR3 region has 13 residues. V lost 6 bases to trimming and J lost 5 bases, with 12 bases between them. CDR3 DNA sequence: TGTGCCATCAGCTCGAGAAACGAAGATACGCAGTATTTT. Its translation is CAISSRNEDTQYF.

As for this clone: The junction departs from germline at one end; a sequencing error may be responsible. The chain is built from TRBV19 and TRBJ1-2; D is uncertain. Germline V gene lookup returns CDR1 LNHDA and CDR2 SQIVND (reference sequence). The CDR3 has 12 residues. For the CDR3, the DNA is TGTGCCAGTAGTATCCAATCCGCCGGTCCGTACTTC. Translation gives CASSIQSAGPYF.

The J gene is TRBJ2-7, the V gene TRBV4-1; possible D gene TRBD2, 6 bases. CDR1 is MGHRA, CDR2 YSYEKL, per germline. CDR3 length: 16 residues. Deletions cut 3 bases from V and 4 bases from J, with 19 bases between. This CDR3 is CASSQSGGGIPYEQYF. The CDR3 DNA sequence: TGCGCCAGCAGCCAGTCGGGCGGCGGGATACCGTACGAGCAGTACTTC.

V is TRBV5-4 and J is TRBJ2-1; 14 nucleotides align to TRBD2. Germline loops: CDR1 SGHNT, CDR2 YYREEE (reference sequence). J lost 1 base, V lost 4 bases, and 7 bases had no gene match. This CDR3 comprises 18 residues. Written as DNA, the CDR3 is TGTGCCAGCAGCCCGGGACTAGCGGGAGTATTTTCCTACAATGAGCAGTTCTTC. Its translation: CASSPGLAGVFSYNEQFF.

Here the CDR3 DNA reads TGTGCCAGCAGCTTAGATCGGGGGGCGAAGTACTTC. This gives the protein CASSLDRGAKYF. The genes are TRBV11-2 and TRBJ2-5, with a possible D match to TRBD2 (7 bases). The CDR3 has 12 amino acids. V was clipped by 0 bases and J by 12 bases, with 11 bases between them. Germline-derived CDR1 and CDR2 are SGHAT and FQNNGV.

In DNA, the CDR3 is TGTGCCAGCAGCCCGTCGGACGGGGGCCACGAGCAGTACTTC. Translated, it gives CASSPSDGGHEQYF. J is TRBJ2-7 and V is TRBV6-4; tentatively, D is TRBD1 or TRBD2 (6 bases each). Trimming cost V 6 bases and J 5 bases, with 17 bases left between them. The germline V gene has CDR1 MRHNA and CDR2 SNTAGT. CDR3 length equals 14 residues.

The CDR3 coding sequence is TGTGCCAGCAGCTTAAGGGTAGCGGGAGTTAAAGAGCAGTACTTC. This codes for CASSLRVAGVKEQYF. The gene calls are TRBV7-9 and TRBJ2-7; 9 nucleotides agree with TRBD2. Germline V CDR1 and CDR2: SEHNR, FQNEAQ (reference sequence). CDR3 size: 15 residues. V was pared by 2 bases and J by 7 bases, with 9 bases of the junction left unmatched.

Turning to this clone: Other DNA sequences in this sample translate to the same CDR3. The chain links TRBV28 to TRBJ1-5, with TRBD1 matching over 7 bases. The V and J ends lost 6 bases and 2 bases, in that order; junction bases with no gene match: 1. The CDR3 is made up of 13 amino acids. Germline-derived CDR1 and CDR2 are MDHEN and SYDVKM. CDR3 nucleotide sequence: TGTGCCAGCAGAACAGGGGGCAATCAGCCCCAGCATTTT. Translating it yields CASRTGGNQPQHF. Looking up the rest from reference TRBV28 and TRBJ1-5 gives the full variable domain: DVKVTQSSRYLVKRTGEKVFLECVQDMDHENMFWYRQDPGLGLRLIYFSYDVKMKEKGDIPEGYSVSREKKERFSLILESASTNQTSMYLCASRTGGNQPQHFGDGTRLSIL.

The gene calls are TRBV2 and TRBJ2-7; possible D gene TRBD1, 6 bases. V was pared by 2 bases and J by 9 bases, with 11 bases between. This CDR3 is 12 amino acids long. Looked up from germline, CDR1 is SNHLY and CDR2 is FYNNEI. The CDR3 nucleotides read TGTGCCAGCAGTGAATTCAGGGGTGTGCAGTACTTC. Its protein product is CASSEFRGVQYF.

This chain links TRBV21-1 with TRBJ1-5; TRBD1, as called in the table, went unchecked against the DNA. TRBV21-1 is flagged as a pseudogene. This CDR3 comprises 12 residues. The CDR3 sequence is CASSKSGQPQHF. In nucleotides, the CDR3 is TGTGCCAGCAGCAAATCAGGTCAGCCCCAGCATTTT.

The CDR3 loop reads CASSLSGAGETQYF. The CDR3, as DNA: TGTGCCAGCAGCTTGAGTGGGGCGGGCGAGACCCAGTACTTC. The chain employs TRBV5-4 and TRBJ2-5, with D perhaps assigned TRBD1 or TRBD2 (5 bases each). The CDR3 sequence is 14 residues long. Trimming left V 1 base short and J 5 bases short, with 12 bases between. The germline V gene has CDR1 SGHNT and CDR2 YYREEE (reference sequence).

The chain couples TRBV7-2 to TRBJ1-2; D gene uncertain. V was clipped by 0 bases and J by 5 bases, with 13 bases between them. Germline values: CDR1 SGHTA, CDR2 FQGNSA. The CDR3 extends over 15 amino acids. CDR3 residues: CASSLAAGVRYGYTF. DNA of the CDR3: TGTGCCAGCAGCTTAGCGGCCGGGGTGCGGTATGGCTACACCTTC.

This chain joins TRBV29-1 and TRBJ2-1, with unresolved D. The germline V gene has CDR1 SQVTM and CDR2 ANQGSEA. Trimming took off 7 bases at V and 0 bases at J, with 13 bases between the two ends. CDR3 length: 14 residues. The CDR3 region has the DNA TGCAGCGGTCTCCCCACGGGCTCCTACAATGAGCAGTTCTTC. Its translation: CSGLPTGSYNEQFF.

V is TRBV11-2 and J is TRBJ2-5; D not certain. Deletions cut 3 bases from V and 2 bases from J, with 10 bases between. The germline gives CDR1 SGHAT, CDR2 FQNNGV. The CDR3 is made up of 14 amino acids. The CDR3 DNA follows: TGTGCCAGCAGCTTCTCAGGCAGTCAAGAGACCCAGTACTTC. Translated, it gives CASSFSGSQETQYF.